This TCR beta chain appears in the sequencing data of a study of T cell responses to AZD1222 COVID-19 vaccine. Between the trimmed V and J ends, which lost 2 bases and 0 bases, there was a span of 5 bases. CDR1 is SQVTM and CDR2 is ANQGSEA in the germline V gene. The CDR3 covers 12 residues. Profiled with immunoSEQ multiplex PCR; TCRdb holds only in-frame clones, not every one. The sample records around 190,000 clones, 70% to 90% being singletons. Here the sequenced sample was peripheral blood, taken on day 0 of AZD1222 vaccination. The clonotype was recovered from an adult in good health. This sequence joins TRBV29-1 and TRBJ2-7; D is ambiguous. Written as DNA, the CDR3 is TGCAGCGTTGAAAAGGGCTCCTACGAGCAGTACTTC. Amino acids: CSVEKGSYEQYF.